The 25 T cell receptor beta chains presented below share a single source sample, sequenced in a study of shared clonotypes between healthy human individuals. TCRdb's table, derived via immunoSEQ multiplex PCR, lists solely in-frame clones and lacks some. The data hold about 800,000 clones, with about 96% observed a single time. CD45RO-negative, CCR7-positively selected cells formed the naive CD8 fraction, excluding terminally differentiated effector memory CD45RA+ cells. The source material was naive CD8+ T cells sorted from blood. Receptors were obtained from a man aged 25-45 years in good health.

This clone was observed at least ten times. The chain links TRBV29-1 to TRBJ2-2; unclear D gene. There are 12 residues in the CDR3. V lost 6 bases and J 0 bases, leaving 5 bases between the germline ends. Germline V gene data show CDR1 as SQVTM and CDR2 as ANQGSEA. The chain's CDR3 is CSVMTNTGELFF. CDR3 coding DNA: TGCAGCGTAATGACGAACACCGGGGAGCTGTTTTTT.

This clone appeared once. This rearrangement joins TRBV9 to TRBJ2-1; D remains unclear. Germline V gene lookup returns CDR1 SGDLS and CDR2 YYNGEE. The ends were cut back, 4 bases at V and 8 bases at J, with 16 bases in the middle. CDR3 length equals 14 residues. CDR3 nucleotide sequence: TGTGCCAGCAGCCCCGGGTCGTTGCTCGATGAGCAGTTCTTC. Translated: CASSPGSLLDEQFF.

V is TRBV13 and J is TRBJ2-7; no clear D gene. V was cut by 5 bases and J by 3 bases, with 11 bases left in between. Germline CDR1 and CDR2: PRHDT and FYEKMQ (reference sequence). The CDR3 is 13 amino acids. In DNA, the CDR3 is TGTGCCAGCAGCCCGGAGAGTCGCTACGAGCAGTACTTC. This codes for CASSPESRYEQYF.

The genes are TRBV19 and TRBJ2-7, with 8 bases fitting TRBD1. The ends lost 7 bases at V and 6 bases at J; junction bases unmatched: 8. Germline lookup yields CDR1 LNHDA and CDR2 SQIVND (reference sequence). This CDR3 spans 13 amino acids. The chain's CDR3 is CASNPGQGFEQYF. Written as DNA, the CDR3 is TGTGCCAGTAACCCAGGACAGGGATTCGAGCAGTACTTC. Looking up the rest from reference TRBV19 and TRBJ2-7 gives the full variable domain: DGGITQSPKYLFRKEGQNVTLSCEQNLNHDAMYWYRQDPGQGLRLIYYSQIVNDFQKGDIAEGYSVSREKKESFPLTVTSAQKNPTAFYLCASNPGQGFEQYFGPGTRLTVT.

V is TRBV19 and J is TRBJ2-3; D uncertain. The V end lost 8 bases, the J end lost 0 bases, and 24 bases lay between the germline ends. The CDR3 is made up of 18 amino acids. CDR1 is LNHDA and CDR2 is SQIVND in the germline V gene (reference sequence). Written as DNA, the CDR3 is TGTGCCAGTCACGGTCCTCGAAGGACGTCCCCTAGCACAGATACGCAGTATTTT. Translating it yields CASHGPRRTSPSTDTQYF.

This chain uses TRBV7-8 with TRBJ2-5, with 10 bases fitting TRBD1. Germline V lookup: CDR1 SGHVS, CDR2 FQNEAQ. V lost 5 bases, J lost 5 bases, and 11 bases stayed unmatched. The CDR3 is 16 amino acids. Here the CDR3 DNA reads TGTGCCAGCAGCGAGTTCGGGACAGGGGTTGGGGAGACCCAGTACTTC. Protein sequence: CASSEFGTGVGETQYF.

The rearrangement links TRBV28 to TRBJ1-5; D gene unclear. Germline CDR1 MDHEN, CDR2 SYDVKM. This CDR3 is built from 15 residues. V lost 2 bases and J lost 0, with 8 bases in between. The DNA of the CDR3 is TGTGCCAGCAGTTTAACCGGAGATAGCAATCAGCCCCAGCATTTT. Amino acids: CASSLTGDSNQPQHF.

This clone was seen a single time. The V gene is TRBV7-9, the J gene TRBJ2-7; 7 bases map to TRBD2. V gave up 5 bases and J gave up 0 bases; unmatched junction bases: 4. CDR1 and CDR2 (germline): SEHNR, FQNEAQ (reference sequence). The CDR3 has 14 residues. The CDR3 here is CASSPREGSYEQYF. The CDR3 nucleotides read TGTGCCAGCAGCCCTAGGGAGGGCTCCTACGAGCAGTACTTC.

This chain connects TRBV14 to TRBJ2-5; a possible D gene is TRBD1 (5 bases). The V gene's germline CDR1 is SGHDN and CDR2 FVKESK. V shed 4 bases and J shed 1 base, with 13 bases lying between them. CDR3 size: 15 residues. For the CDR3, the DNA is TGTGCCAGCAGCCCTAAGGACACCTCCCAAGAGACCCAGTACTTC. Encoded protein: CASSPKDTSQETQYF. The full variable domain, rest sourced from reference TRBV14 and TRBJ2-5, is EAGVTQFPSHSVIEKGQTVTLRCDPISGHDNLYWYRRVMGKEIKFLLHFVKESKQDESGMPNNRFLAERTGGTYSTLKVQPAELEDSGVYFCASSPKDTSQETQYFGPGTRLLVL.

This chain joins TRBV15 and TRBJ2-3; 10 bases map to TRBD2. V gave up 1 base and J gave up 0 bases; unmatched junction bases: 7. The CDR3 contains 18 residues. Germline V gene sequence: CDR1 LNHNV, CDR2 YYDKDF (reference sequence). The CDR3 is CATSRVPRTSGSTDTQYF. CDR3 DNA: TGTGCCACCAGCAGAGTCCCAAGGACTAGCGGTAGCACAGATACGCAGTATTTT.

A remark on this clone: The sample carries other DNA sequences with the same CDR3. The rearrangement links TRBV27 to TRBJ1-5; D unclear. Per germline, CDR1 MNHEY and CDR2 SMNVEV (reference sequence). The CDR3 is 13 amino acids. V was clipped by 5 bases and J by 4 bases, with 9 bases between them. In DNA, the CDR3 is TGTGCCAGCAGTCCAAGAGGTAATCAGCCCCAGCATTTT. Translation: CASSPRGNQPQHF.

The rearrangement uses TRBV9 and TRBJ2-5; a possible D gene is TRBD1 (6 bases). This CDR3 has 14 amino acids. Germline CDR1 is SGDLS and CDR2 is YYNGEE. With 2 bases removed from V and 5 bases from J, the gap between germline ends came to 13 bases. The CDR3 spells CASSVHGGGETQYF. CDR3 nucleotide sequence: TGTGCCAGCAGCGTTCATGGGGGCGGCGAGACCCAGTACTTC.

The chain links TRBV5-1 to TRBJ2-3, with D perhaps TRBD1 (6 bases). V was shortened by 1 base and J by 1 base, with 10 bases between the two germline ends. Germline values: CDR1 SGHRS, CDR2 YFSETQ. This CDR3 has 15 amino acids. CDR3 region: CASSLTQGGTDTQYF. CDR3 in DNA: TGCGCCAGCAGCTTGACACAGGGCGGCACAGATACGCAGTATTTT.

The table lists this clone with a count of one. The rearrangement links TRBV7-2 to TRBJ2-3; no clear D. The CDR3 extends over 13 amino acids. Trimming cost V 5 bases and J 5 bases, with 11 bases left between them. Germline V CDR1 and CDR2: SGHTA, FQGNSA. Written as DNA, the CDR3 is TGTGCCAGCAGCCTCGAAGTCGGAGATACGCAGTATTTT. Translating it yields CASSLEVGDTQYF.

A single count supports this clone. This sample includes further DNA sequences coding for the same CDR3. This chain links TRBV7-9 with TRBJ2-1; D gene uncertain. There are 15 residues in the CDR3. V was shortened by 5 bases and J by 0 bases, with 11 bases between the two germline ends. Germline V CDR1 and CDR2: SEHNR, FQNEAQ (reference sequence). CDR3 nucleotides: TGTGCCAGCAGCCCCCCCGGTAGCTCCTACAATGAGCAGTTCTTC. It encodes CASSPPGSSYNEQFF.

The V and J genes are TRBV27 and TRBJ2-7; 8 nucleotides match TRBD2. Trimming took 6 bases from V and 2 from J; bases not matched to a gene: 9. The CDR3 loop spans 15 amino acids. Germline V gene data show CDR1 as MNHEY and CDR2 as SMNVEV (reference sequence). The CDR3 coding sequence is TGTGCCAGCAGCATTAGCGGGACCGGGGCCTACGAGCAGTACTTC. This gives the protein CASSISGTGAYEQYF.

Concerning this clone: Other DNA sequences in this specimen translate into the identical CDR3. The chain couples TRBV28 to TRBJ2-7; D is unresolved. This CDR3 region has 12 residues. The V end lost 5 bases, the J end lost 2 bases, and 7 bases lay between the germline ends. Germline CDR1 is MDHEN and CDR2 is SYDVKM. CDR3 sequence reads: CASSPTPYEQYF. In DNA, the CDR3 is TGTGCCAGCAGTCCTACCCCCTACGAGCAGTACTTC.

V and J are TRBV2 and TRBJ1-4; the D is unclear. This CDR3 contains 17 residues. Germline-derived CDR1 and CDR2 are SNHLY and FYNNEI. Deletions cut 3 bases from V and 0 bases from J, with 14 bases between. The CDR3, as DNA: TGTGCCAGCAGTGACCGAGGACGCCCTGCAACTAATGAAAAACTGTTTTTT. Translated, it gives CASSDRGRPATNEKLFF.

This clone appeared once. The rearrangement links TRBV19 to TRBJ1-5, with unresolved D. Germline V CDR1 and CDR2: LNHDA, SQIVND (reference sequence). CDR3 length equals 15 residues. V lost 3 bases to trimming and J lost 5 bases, with 14 bases between them. CDR3 DNA: TGTGCCAGTAGTATTATAGACTATGCTTATCAGCCCCAGCATTTT. Translating gives CASSIIDYAYQPQHF.

The V gene is TRBV6-6, the J gene TRBJ1-1; unclear D gene. Germline CDR1 reads MNHNY; CDR2 reads SVGAGI (reference sequence). V lost 9 bases to trimming and J lost 5 bases, with 16 bases between them. CDR3 size: 13 residues. CDR3 residues: CASMSEGWTEAFF. In DNA form, the CDR3 reads TGTGCCAGTATGTCGGAGGGATGGACTGAAGCTTTCTTT.

This clone showed up just once. V and J are TRBV10-3 and TRBJ2-2, with 15 bases identical to TRBD2. This CDR3 has 19 amino acids. After removal of 6 bases from V and 4 bases from J, the junction contained 12 bases not matched to a gene. Germline CDR1 ENHRY, CDR2 SYGVKD. The CDR3 sequence is CAIRPQGLAGGLGTGELFF. In nucleotides, the CDR3 is TGTGCCATCAGACCGCAAGGACTAGCGGGAGGGCTCGGCACCGGGGAGCTGTTTTTT.

For this clone: A single base is all that separates this from a far larger clone, so a read error is likely. The same CDR3 is also encoded by other DNA sequences in this sample. The chain has TRBV2 and TRBJ2-7; D possibly corresponds to TRBD1 (6 bases). The V end was cut by 7 bases, the J end by 2 bases, with 9 bases between. The CDR3 is 12 residues long. Germline lookup yields CDR1 SNHLY and CDR2 FYNNEI. CDR3 protein: CASTDRAYEQYF. CDR3 nucleotide sequence: TGTGCCAGCACGGACAGAGCCTACGAGCAGTACTTC.

The J gene is TRBJ2-1, the V gene TRBV11-3; TRBD2 matches at 14 bases. Germline assignment: CDR1 SGHNT and CDR2 YENEEA. The CDR3 contains 17 residues. The J segment lost 8 bases and the V segment lost 2 bases, leaving 8 bases of the junction unmatched. The CDR3 here is CASSLQPGLAGVDEQFF. DNA for the CDR3: TGTGCCAGCAGCTTACAACCGGGACTAGCGGGAGTAGATGAGCAGTTCTTC.

The chain combines TRBV15 with TRBJ2-2, with D possibly TRBD1 on 6 matching bases. Germline V gene data show CDR1 as LNHNV and CDR2 as YYDKDF (reference sequence). Trimming pared 2 bases from V and 2 bases from J, leaving 15 bases between. The CDR3 runs 17 residues. CDR3 protein: CATSRTRRDTNTGELFF. The CDR3 DNA sequence: TGTGCCACCAGCAGAACCCGCCGGGACACCAACACCGGGGAGCTGTTTTTT.

The chain uses TRBV7-9 and TRBJ2-7, with a tentative D call TRBD1 (5 bases). CDR3 size: 13 residues. Germline assignment: CDR1 SEHNR and CDR2 FQNEAQ (reference sequence). V lost 5 bases, J lost 7 bases, and 15 bases lay in between. The CDR3 region has the DNA TGTGCCAGCAGCGTCCAGGGTATATGGGAGCAGTACTTC. Translating gives CASSVQGIWEQYF.